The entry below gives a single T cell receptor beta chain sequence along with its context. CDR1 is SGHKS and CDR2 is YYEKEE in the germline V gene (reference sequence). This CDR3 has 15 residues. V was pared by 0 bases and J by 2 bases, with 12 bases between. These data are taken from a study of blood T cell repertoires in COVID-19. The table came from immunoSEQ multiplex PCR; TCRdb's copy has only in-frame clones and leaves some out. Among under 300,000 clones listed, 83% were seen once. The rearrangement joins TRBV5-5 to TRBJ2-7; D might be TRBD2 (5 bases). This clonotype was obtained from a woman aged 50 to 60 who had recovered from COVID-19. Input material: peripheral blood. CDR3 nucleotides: TGTGCCAGCAGCTTGGGGGCCCCGGGGACCTACGAGCAGTACTTC. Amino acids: CASSLGAPGTYEQYF. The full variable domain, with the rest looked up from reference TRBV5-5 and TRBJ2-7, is DAGVTQSPTHLIKTRGQQVTLRCSPISGHKSVSWYQQVLGQGPQFIFQYYEKEERGRGNFPDRFSARQFPNYSSELNVNALLLGDSALYLCASSLGAPGTYEQYFGPGTRLTVT.